This TCR beta chain was recorded in a study of metastatic and nonmetastatic thyroid tumors. Whole-study findings and limits: A significant increase in TCR beta diversity was reportedly seen in malignant thyroid tumors relative to benign nodules, in blood and tumor.

Thyroid surgery was performed in patients who had received no treatment beforehand. By proportion, this clone is hyperexpanded. Antigen specificity is unknown. Per the study methods: CDR3 differences across clinicopathological groups were used to build a distant-metastasis classifier for papillary thyroid cancer. Through MiXCR, TCRdb re-clonotyped the PCR reads. TCRdb's processing, not the study's, gives the V and J calls here. The table shows thousands of clones, with roughly 18% occurring only once. V lost 2 bases, J lost 5 bases, and 8 bases stayed unmatched. The germline gives CDR1 MNHEY, CDR2 SMNVEV (reference sequence). The CDR3 is made up of 15 amino acids.

V is TRBV27 and J is TRBJ1-1, with 7 positions matching TRBD1. Material for sequencing was adjacent normal tissue. The receptor's source is a male donor with papillary thyroid cancer or a benign thyroid nodule (not recorded which). Some clones in this sample may be carry-over from other donors' samples. The CDR3 nucleotides read TGTGCCAGCAGTTTAAGCCCTTCAGGGGGGACTGAAGCTTTCTTT. It translates to CASSLSPSGGTEAFF.